The rows below give T cell receptor beta chains drawn from one sample of a study of blood T cell repertoires in COVID-19. Sequencing was performed with immunoSEQ multiplex PCR; in TCRdb, only in-frame clones are kept and a portion is missing. The sample contains roughly 45,000 clones, roughly 89% of which appear only once. Sequenced material: peripheral blood. The receptors were sampled from a man aged 55 to 70 with active COVID-19. CDR3s include the opening cysteine and the closing phenylalanine or tryptophan. Fields, in order: D gene, clone size, V gene, J gene, CDR3 protein, CDR3 DNA. The D gene is left open where the match is weak. A row's size may be missing; if present it is once, few, many or a size class.

>.|.|TRBV30|TRBJ1-2
CAWSEGELANYGYTF
TGTGCCTGGAGTGAGGGGGAGTTAGCTAACTATGGCTACACCTTC
>.|.|TRBV10-3|TRBJ1-5
CAISEASRGNQPQHF
TGTGCCATCAGTGAGGCTAGCCGGGGGAATCAGCCCCAGCATTTT
>TRBD1|.|TRBV5-1|TRBJ2-7
CASSRDRINEQYF
TGCGCCAGCAGCCGGGACAGGATAAACGAGCAGTACTTC
>.|.|TRBV4-2|TRBJ1-5
CASSQEGQQQPQHF
TGTGCCAGCAGCCAAGAGGGGCAACAGCAGCCCCAGCATTTT
>TRBD1|.|TRBV6-5|TRBJ2-7
CASSYDRANEQYF
TGTGCCAGCAGTTACGACAGGGCGAACGAGCAGTACTTC
>.|.|TRBV4-1|TRBJ1-3
CASSQVAGLSGNTIYF
TGCGCCAGCAGCCAAGTGGCCGGACTCTCTGGAAACACCATATATTTT
>TRBD2|.|TRBV28|TRBJ2-3
CASSSQTSGIDTQYF
TGTGCCAGCAGCTCCCAGACTAGCGGGATCGATACGCAGTATTTT
>TRBD1|.|TRBV29-1|TRBJ1-2
CSVEGDRGYGYTF
TGCAGCGTTGAAGGGGACAGGGGCTATGGCTACACCTTC
>TRBD2|.|TRBV5-6|TRBJ2-7
CASSLDGRAGYEQYF
TGTGCCAGCAGCTTAGACGGGAGGGCCGGATACGAGCAGTACTTC
>.|.|TRBV4-3|TRBJ1-2
CASSQDGGRGYTF
TGCGCCAGCAGCCAAGATGGCGGCCGGGGCTACACCTTC
>TRBD2|few|TRBV24-1|TRBJ2-7
CATSGSGGSYEQYF
TGTGCCACCAGTGGGAGCGGGGGATCCTACGAGCAGTACTTC
>TRBD2|.|TRBV7-2|TRBJ2-3
CASSTGLASTDTQYF
TGTGCCAGCAGCACCGGACTAGCGAGCACAGATACGCAGTATTTT
>TRBD1|.|TRBV7-2|TRBJ2-3
CASSFGTGGSDTQYF
TGTGCCAGCAGCTTCGGGACAGGGGGTTCAGATACGCAGTATTTT
>.|once|TRBV10-3|TRBJ2-2
CAIGPQANTGELFF
TGTGCCATCGGGCCCCAAGCGAACACCGGGGAGCTGTTTTTT
>.|.|TRBV2|TRBJ1-4
CASTLNEKLFF
TGTGCCAGCACTTTGAATGAAAAACTGTTTTTT
>TRBD1|.|TRBV29-1|TRBJ2-3
CSVEWDRGPDTQYF
TGCAGCGTTGAATGGGACAGGGGTCCAGATACGCAGTATTTT
>TRBD1|.|TRBV6-1|TRBJ2-7
CASSERGQTYEQYF
TGTGCCAGCAGTGAAAGGGGACAGACCTACGAGCAGTACTTC
>TRBD2|.|TRBV27|TRBJ2-1
CASSSRAGYNEQFF
TGTGCCAGCAGCTCTCGAGCGGGGTACAATGAGCAGTTCTTC
>.|.|TRBV5-1|TRBJ2-3
CASSPPTGTDTQYF
TGCGCCAGCAGCCCACCGACAGGCACAGATACGCAGTATTTT
>.|.|TRBV19|TRBJ2-6
CATKPSGANVLTF
TGTGCCACTAAACCCTCTGGGGCCAACGTCCTGACTTTC
>TRBD2|.|TRBV28|TRBJ2-7
CASRPRTSGGTYEQYF
TGTGCCAGCAGACCCCGAACTAGCGGGGGAACCTACGAGCAGTACTTC
>TRBD2|.|TRBV27|TRBJ2-3
CASSLRGAGGTDTQYF
TGTGCCAGCAGTCTTAGGGGGGCGGGAGGAACAGATACGCAGTATTTT
>TRBD2|.|TRBV6-4|TRBJ2-3
CASSEREAGGTDTQYF
TGTGCCAGCAGTGAACGGGAGGCCGGGGGCACAGATACGCAGTATTTT
>TRBD2|.|TRBV10-3|TRBJ2-1
CAIRAGTSGYNEQFF
TGTGCCATCAGGGCCGGGACTAGCGGCTACAATGAGCAGTTCTTC
>TRBD1|.|TRBV5-1|TRBJ1-3
CASSTGTGGSGNTIYF
TGCGCCAGCAGTACCGGGACAGGGGGATCTGGAAACACCATATATTTT
>.|.|TRBV6-6|TRBJ1-5
CASSPETPEGSYSNQPQHF
TGTGCCAGCAGTCCGGAGACACCTGAGGGTTCATATAGCAATCAGCCCCAGCATTTT
>.|.|TRBV5-4|TRBJ1-1
CASNWGQPNTEAFF
TGTGCCAGCAACTGGGGGCAGCCGAACACTGAAGCTTTCTTT
>.|few|TRBV6-1|TRBJ2-7
CASSESKGVSVYEQYF
TGTGCCAGCAGTGAAAGCAAGGGGGTGAGCGTCTACGAGCAGTACTTC